Listed below are T cell receptor beta chains from one sample, sequenced in a study of blood T cell repertoires in COVID-19. Profiling relied on immunoSEQ multiplex PCR, and the TCRdb table lists in-frame clones only, not all of them. The data show a few hundred thousand clones, around nine tenths seen once. The sequenced material came from PBMCs or T cells enriched from blood (not recorded which). Receptor source: a woman in her 50s who had recovered from COVID-19. Both conserved end residues are part of each CDR3. A D gene is named only where the DNA matches it firmly. The size entry is marked missing in some rows and otherwise reads once, few, many or a size class.

abundance	d_gene	v_gene	j_gene	CDR3aa	CDR3nt
.	.	TRBV10-3	TRBJ1-1	CAIRVSRGHTEAFF	TGTGCCATCAGGGTTTCGCGGGGCCACACTGAAGCTTTCTTT
.	TRBD2	TRBV5-1	TRBJ2-7	CASSLGLADYEQYF	TGCGCCAGCAGCTTGGGACTAGCCGACTACGAGCAGTACTTC
.	.	TRBV4-3	TRBJ2-5	CASSQDPGAETQYF	TGCGCCAGCAGCCAAGATCCAGGTGCAGAGACCCAGTACTTC
.	.	TRBV28	TRBJ1-3	CASSFDSRKGNTIYF	TGTGCCAGCAGTTTTGACTCCCGAAAGGGAAACACCATATATTTT
.	TRBD1	TRBV12-3/TRBV12-4	TRBJ2-2	CASSLTGSGELFF	TGTGCCAGCAGTTTGACAGGGAGCGGGGAGCTGTTTTTT
.	TRBD1	TRBV5-6	TRBJ2-7	CASSYRDRVHEQYF	TGTGCCAGCAGCTACCGGGACAGGGTTCACGAGCAGTACTTC
.	TRBD2	TRBV4-2	TRBJ2-5	CASSQGGLAGLGGETQYF	TGTGCCAGCAGCCAAGGGGGACTAGCGGGACTGGGTGGGGAGACCCAGTACTTC
.	TRBD2	TRBV25-1	TRBJ2-1	CASSVDGTSFDEQFF	TGTGCCAGCAGTGTGGATGGGACTAGCTTCGATGAGCAGTTCTTC
.	.	TRBV7-9	TRBJ2-6	CASSLGTSGANVLTF	TGTGCCAGCAGCTTAGGGACTTCTGGGGCCAACGTCCTGACTTTC
once	TRBD2	TRBV3-1/TRBV3-2	TRBJ2-7	CASSRTRLAGGYEQYF	TGTGCCAGCAGCCGAACTAGACTAGCGGGAGGTTACGAGCAGTACTTC
.	.	TRBV7-2	TRBJ1-5	CASSPTGIGRESNQPQHF	TGTGCCAGCAGCCCCACAGGGATTGGGAGGGAGAGCAATCAGCCCCAGCATTTT
.	.	TRBV5-1	TRBJ1-4	CASSPLGVVNEKLFF	TGCGCCAGCAGCCCCTTAGGGGTAGTTAATGAAAAACTGTTTTTT
.	.	TRBV7-9	TRBJ1-2	CASRHTGTPDGYTF	TGTGCCAGCAGACACACCGGGACACCGGATGGCTACACCTTC
.	.	TRBV4-1	TRBJ2-5	CASSRGLVRETQYF	TGCGCCAGCAGCCGGGGGCTGGTCCGGGAGACCCAGTACTTC
.	TRBD1	TRBV23-1	TRBJ1-5	CASSQVGQEHYSNQPQHF	TGCGCCAGCAGTCAAGTGGGACAGGAGCACTACAGCAATCAGCCCCAGCATTTT
.	.	TRBV6-1	TRBJ1-2	CASSEMGGVNYGYTF	TGTGCCAGCAGTGAGATGGGGGGGGTGAACTATGGCTACACCTTC
.	TRBD2	TRBV28	TRBJ2-7	CASTRGRGGEQYF	TGTGCCAGCACCCGAGGGCGGGGGGGCGAGCAGTACTTC
.	TRBD2	TRBV3-1/TRBV3-2	TRBJ2-1	CASSLWTSGSYNEQFF	TGTGCCAGCAGCCTTTGGACTAGCGGCTCCTACAATGAGCAGTTCTTC
.	.	TRBV27	TRBJ1-4	CASSTYQQGANEKLFF	TGTGCCAGCAGTACCTATCAACAGGGCGCTAATGAAAAACTGTTTTTT
.	TRBD1	TRBV5-5	TRBJ1-2	CASSLGQGIDYGYTF	TGTGCCAGCAGCTTGGGACAGGGTATCGACTATGGCTACACCTTC
.	.	TRBV2	TRBJ2-1	CASSVSVGEQFF	TGTGCCAGCAGTGTTAGCGTAGGTGAGCAGTTCTTC
.	.	TRBV2	TRBJ1-1	CASTAESGGQQAFF	TGTGCCAGCACCGCAGAGTCGGGGGGTCAGCAGGCTTTCTTT
.	.	TRBV28	TRBJ2-5	CASSFPQAQQETQYF	TGTGCCAGCAGTTTTCCGCAGGCCCAACAAGAGACCCAGTACTTC
.	.	TRBV2	TRBJ2-7	CASTQRGVSYEQYF	TGTGCCAGCACCCAACGAGGTGTCAGCTACGAGCAGTACTTC
once	.	TRBV2	TRBJ1-1	CASIDSEPNTEAFF	TGTGCCAGCATCGACTCTGAACCGAACACTGAAGCTTTCTTT
few	.	TRBV4-1	TRBJ1-3	CASSRGVSSSGNTIYF	TGCGCCAGCAGCCGTGGTGTGTCCAGCTCTGGAAACACCATATATTTT
.	.	TRBV5-1	TRBJ2-1	CASNLLARGEQFF	TGCGCCAGCAACCTATTGGCCCGGGGAGAGCAGTTCTTC
.	TRBD2	TRBV7-3	TRBJ2-7	CASSIAGGPFEQYF	TGTGCCAGCAGTATAGCGGGAGGGCCTTTCGAGCAGTACTTC
.	TRBD1	TRBV7-2	TRBJ1-2	CASSPEQGPQWGYTF	TGTGCCAGCAGCCCAGAACAGGGGCCTCAATGGGGCTACACCTTC
few	.	TRBV5-1	TRBJ1-6	CASSLVGSNSPLHF	TGCGCCAGCAGCTTGGTGGGCAGTAATTCACCCCTCCACTTT
.	TRBD2	TRBV7-8	TRBJ2-7	CASSSPIGRLAGGEEQYF	TGTGCCAGCAGCTCACCCATAGGGCGACTAGCGGGAGGGGAAGAGCAGTACTTC
.	TRBD1	TRBV29-1	TRBJ1-1	CSAGTGVSFF	TGCAGCGCTGGGACAGGGGTGTCTTTCTTT
.	.	TRBV19	TRBJ2-5	CASSMAGETQYF	TGTGCCAGTAGTATGGCTGGCGAGACCCAGTACTTC
once	.	TRBV6-6	TRBJ1-3	CASKPGISGNTIYF	TGTGCCTCAAAGCCAGGGATCTCTGGAAACACCATATATTTT
.	.	TRBV28	TRBJ1-1	CASSLLSGASDTEAFF	TGTGCCAGCAGTTTACTTAGCGGGGCTTCGGACACTGAAGCTTTCTTT
.	.	TRBV7-3	TRBJ1-1	CASSLNAGPTEAFF	TGTGCCAGCAGCTTAAATGCAGGGCCCACTGAAGCTTTCTTT
.	.	TRBV7-2	TRBJ2-1	CASRQSGGEQFF	TGTGCCAGCAGACAGAGCGGCGGTGAGCAGTTCTTC
.	.	TRBV7-9	TRBJ2-3	CASSFGGGDGDTQYF	TGTGCCAGCAGCTTTGGTGGCGGGGATGGAGATACGCAGTATTTT